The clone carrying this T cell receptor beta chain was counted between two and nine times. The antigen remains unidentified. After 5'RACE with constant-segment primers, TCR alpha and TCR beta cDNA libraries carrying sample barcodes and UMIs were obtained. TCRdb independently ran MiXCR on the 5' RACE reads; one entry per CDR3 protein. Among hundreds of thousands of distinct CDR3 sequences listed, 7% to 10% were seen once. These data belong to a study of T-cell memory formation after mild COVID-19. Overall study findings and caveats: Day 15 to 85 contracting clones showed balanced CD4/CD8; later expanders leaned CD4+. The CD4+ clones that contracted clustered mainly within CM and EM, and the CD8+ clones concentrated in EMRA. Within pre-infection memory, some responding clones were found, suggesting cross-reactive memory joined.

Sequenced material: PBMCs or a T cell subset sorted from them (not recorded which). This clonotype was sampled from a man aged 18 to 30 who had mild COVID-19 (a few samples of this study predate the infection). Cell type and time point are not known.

In nucleotides, the CDR3 is TGCAGTGCTGCCGCTGGGGGGCCCCAGCATTTT. It is translated as CSAAAGGPQHF. The chain employs TRBV20-1 and TRBJ1-5; D may be TRBD1 (5 bases). CDR1 is DFQATT and CDR2 is SNEGSKA in the germline V gene (reference sequence). Trimming removed 5 bases at V and 9 bases at J, with 11 bases between. The CDR3 sequence is 11 residues long.